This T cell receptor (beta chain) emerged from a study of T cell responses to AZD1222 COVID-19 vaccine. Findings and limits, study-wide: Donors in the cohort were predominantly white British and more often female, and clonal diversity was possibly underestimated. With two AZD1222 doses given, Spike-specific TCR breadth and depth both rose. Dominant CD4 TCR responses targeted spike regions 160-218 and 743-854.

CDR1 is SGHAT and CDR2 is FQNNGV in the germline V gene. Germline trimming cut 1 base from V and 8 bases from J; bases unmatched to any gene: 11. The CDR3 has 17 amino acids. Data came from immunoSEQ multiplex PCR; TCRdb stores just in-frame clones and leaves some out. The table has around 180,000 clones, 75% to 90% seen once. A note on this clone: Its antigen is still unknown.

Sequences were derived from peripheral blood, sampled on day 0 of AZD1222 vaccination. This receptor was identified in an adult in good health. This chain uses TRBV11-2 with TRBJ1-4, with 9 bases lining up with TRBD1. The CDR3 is CASSLARDRVLKEKLFF. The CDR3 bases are TGTGCCAGCAGCTTAGCCCGGGACAGGGTATTGAAGGAAAAACTGTTTTTT.